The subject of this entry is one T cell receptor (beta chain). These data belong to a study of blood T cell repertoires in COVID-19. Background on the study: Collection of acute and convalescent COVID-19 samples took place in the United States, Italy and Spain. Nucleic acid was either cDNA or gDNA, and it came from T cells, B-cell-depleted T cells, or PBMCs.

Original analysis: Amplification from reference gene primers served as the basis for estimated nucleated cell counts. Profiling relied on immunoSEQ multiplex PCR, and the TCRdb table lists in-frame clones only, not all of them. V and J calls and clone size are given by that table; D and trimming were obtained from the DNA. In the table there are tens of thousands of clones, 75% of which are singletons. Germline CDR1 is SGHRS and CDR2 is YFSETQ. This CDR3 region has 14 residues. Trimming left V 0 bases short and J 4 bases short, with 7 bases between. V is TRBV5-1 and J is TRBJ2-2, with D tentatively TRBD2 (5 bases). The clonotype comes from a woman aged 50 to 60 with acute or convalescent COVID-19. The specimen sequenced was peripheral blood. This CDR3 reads CASSLDSATGELFF. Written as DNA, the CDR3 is TGCGCCAGCAGCTTGGATAGCGCCACCGGGGAGCTGTTTTTT.